This T cell receptor (beta chain) was identified in a study of T cells in Graves' hyperthyroidism and ophthalmopathy. Study-wide background: Pretreatment peripheral blood was obtained at initial diagnosis.

Diagnoses used clinical symptoms, serum thyroxine and TRAb, thyroid ultrasound and orbital computed tomography. Overall study findings and caveats: Patients with ophthalmopathy were separated from those with stable hyperthyroidism by a 13 V-J model.

This clonotype has at least ten counts. Antigen: not known. The CDR3 extends over 13 amino acids. The V segment lost 0 bases and the J segment 14 bases; nucleotides outside the gene matches: 4. The germline V gene encodes CDR1 MNHEY and CDR2 SMNVEV (reference sequence). TCR beta CDR3 regions were amplified from RNA transcripts. The HTBI primer set served for first-round RT-PCR of the TCR CDR3. In TCRdb, the multiplex PCR reads were re-called with MiXCR into one record per CDR3 protein. This table holds 600,000 to 750,000 distinct CDR3 sequences, around 16% found once. The TCR originated in a man aged 50-59 years with Graves' hyperthyroidism. The chain employs TRBV27 and TRBJ2-1; 10 positions match TRBD1. Source material: blood. The CDR3: CASSLSVGQGKFF. The CDR3 nucleotides are TGTGCCAGCAGTTTATCGGTGGGACAGGGGAAGTTCTTC.